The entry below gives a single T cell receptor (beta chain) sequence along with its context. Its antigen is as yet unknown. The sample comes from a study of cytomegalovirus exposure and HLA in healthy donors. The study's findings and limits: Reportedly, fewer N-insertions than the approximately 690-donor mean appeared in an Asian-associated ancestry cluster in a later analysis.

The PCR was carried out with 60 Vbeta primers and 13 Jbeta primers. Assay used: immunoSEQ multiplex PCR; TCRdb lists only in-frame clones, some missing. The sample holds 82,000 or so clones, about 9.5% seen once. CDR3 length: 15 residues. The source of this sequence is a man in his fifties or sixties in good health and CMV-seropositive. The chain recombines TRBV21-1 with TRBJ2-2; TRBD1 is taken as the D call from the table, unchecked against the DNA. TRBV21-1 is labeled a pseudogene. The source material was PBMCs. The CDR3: CASSKDRANTGELFF. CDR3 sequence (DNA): TGTGCCAGCAGCAAGGACAGGGCGAACACCGGGGAGCTGTTTTTT.